This TCR beta chain was identified in a study of T cell repertoires in cytomegalovirus infection. Germline CDR1 SGHTA, CDR2 FQGNSA. This CDR3 spans 12 amino acids. As to this clonotype: An end of the junction differs from the germline gene, which may be a read error.

MiXCR, applied by TCRdb to the reads, yields one record per CDR3 protein. In the table there are about 440,000 distinct CDR3 sequences, 31% of which are singletons. The chain recombines TRBV7-2 with TRBJ2-5; the D is unclear. Sequenced input: PBMCs. The sequence was collected from a human donor in good health (CMV status not recorded). Some clones in this sample may be carry-over from other donors' samples. The CDR3 is CASSQTEETKYF. CDR3 nucleotide sequence: TGTGCAAGCAGTCAAACCGAAGAGACCAAGTACTTC.